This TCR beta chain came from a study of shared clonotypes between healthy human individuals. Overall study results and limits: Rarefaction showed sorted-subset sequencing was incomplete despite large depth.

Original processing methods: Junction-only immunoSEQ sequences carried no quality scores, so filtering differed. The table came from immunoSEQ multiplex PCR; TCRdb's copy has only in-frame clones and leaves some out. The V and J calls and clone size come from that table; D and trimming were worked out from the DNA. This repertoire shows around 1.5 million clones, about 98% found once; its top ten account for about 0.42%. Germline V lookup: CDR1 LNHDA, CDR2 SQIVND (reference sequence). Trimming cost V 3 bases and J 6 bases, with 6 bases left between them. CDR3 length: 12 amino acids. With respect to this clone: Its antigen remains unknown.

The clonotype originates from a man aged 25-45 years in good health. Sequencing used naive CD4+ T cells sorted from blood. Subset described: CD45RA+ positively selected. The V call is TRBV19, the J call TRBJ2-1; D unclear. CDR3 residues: CASSIRLNEQFF. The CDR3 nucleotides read TGTGCCAGTAGTATTCGGCTCAATGAGCAGTTCTTC.